This T cell receptor (beta chain) was recovered during a study of early T cells in non-severe SARS-CoV-2 infection. Across the whole study: Chains were unpaired, as sequencing was done on bulk RNA from unsorted whole blood. Regarding the study as a whole: VDJdb matching skewed toward anti-spike CD8 responses, missing private and CD4 specificities.

In its sample, this clonotype was seen a few times. Its antigen is undetermined. Each single cDNA molecule received a unique molecular identifier. A single record per CDR3 protein comes from TCRdb applying MiXCR to the 5' RACE reads. The table lists 30,000 to 35,000 distinct CDR3 sequences, approximately 7.1% of them singletons. This CDR3 spans 13 amino acids. V gave up 3 bases and J gave up 4 bases, with 7 bases separating them. Germline V gives CDR1 ENHRY, CDR2 SYGVKD. This rearrangement joins TRBV10-3 to TRBJ1-5; TRBD1 is a possible D gene (5 bases). The TCR comes from an adult who was a healthcare worker with PCR-confirmed SARS-CoV-2 infection or an uninfected control (not recorded which). The material sequenced was whole blood, taken at baseline. The DNA for the CDR3 is TGTGCCATCAGTGACAGACAGAATCAGCCCCAGCATTTT. Its protein product is CAISDRQNQPQHF.